Presented here are 8 T cell receptor beta chains from one specimen sequenced in a study of cytomegalovirus exposure and HLA in healthy donors. Amplification used 60 Vbeta primers and 13 Jbeta primers. Here immunoSEQ multiplex PCR was the method, and the copy in TCRdb shows in-frame clones only, minus some. The sample carries more than 140,000 clones, more than 70% recorded once. The sequencing sample was made of PBMCs. These receptors all come from a man aged 35 to 55 in good health and CMV-seronegative.

The chain recombines TRBV15 with TRBJ1-3; D not resolved. Germline-derived CDR1 and CDR2 are LNHNV and YYDKDF (reference sequence). Trimming took 0 bases from V and 0 from J, leaving 12 bases between them. CDR3 length equals 17 residues. CDR3 in DNA: TGTGCCACCAGCAGAGATCCCTTACAGCTCTCTGGAAACACCATATATTTT. It encodes CATSRDPLQLSGNTIYF.

J is TRBJ2-3 and V is TRBV30; 9 positions agree with TRBD2. With V trimmed by 2 bases and J by 4 bases, 10 bases remained unmatched. Per germline, CDR1 GTSNPN and CDR2 SVGIG (reference sequence). The CDR3 sequence is 16 residues long. CDR3 region: CAWSQAGGGAPDTQYF. CDR3 coding DNA: TGTGCCTGGAGTCAAGCAGGCGGGGGGGCCCCAGATACGCAGTATTTT.

The genes are TRBV13 and TRBJ1-1; a possible D gene is TRBD1 (6 bases). Trimming shortened V by 4 bases and J by 1 base, and 16 bases separated the two germline ends. Germline CDR1 and CDR2: PRHDT and FYEKMQ (reference sequence). The CDR3 is made up of 16 amino acids. For the CDR3, the DNA is TGTGCCAGCAGCTCGGAAGGGACGGACAGGAACACTGAAGCTTTCTTT. Translated: CASSSEGTDRNTEAFF.

The gene calls are TRBV27 and TRBJ1-5; 11 positions agree with TRBD1. The CDR3 runs 18 residues. The germline gives CDR1 MNHEY, CDR2 SMNVEV (reference sequence). V shed 6 bases and J 1 base; nucleotides not matched to a gene: 11. The CDR3 here is CASSSGTGGIWSNQPQHF. The CDR3 DNA follows: TGTGCCAGCAGCTCCGGGACAGGGGGGATATGGAGCAATCAGCCCCAGCATTTT.

This sequence joins TRBV19 and TRBJ2-1, with TRBD2 matching 8 bases. The trim removed 0 bases at V and 9 bases at J, leaving 10 bases unmatched. The V gene's germline CDR1 is LNHDA and CDR2 SQIVND (reference sequence). The CDR3 extends over 16 amino acids. CDR3 bases: TGTGCCAGTAGTATAGATCCAGCGGGGGATTACGGTGAGCAGTTCTTC. It codes for CASSIDPAGDYGEQFF.

The J gene is TRBJ2-1, the V gene TRBV2; the D gene is possibly TRBD2 (6 bases). Deletions cut 5 bases from V and 2 bases from J, with 16 bases between. The length of the CDR3 is 16 residues. CDR1 is SNHLY and CDR2 is FYNNEI in the germline V gene. For the CDR3, the DNA is TGTGCCAGCAGTTGGGCGGGGCGGTCCCCCTACAATGAGCAGTTCTTC. It encodes CASSWAGRSPYNEQFF. Using reference TRBV2 and TRBJ2-1 for the parts outside the CDR3, the full variable domain is EPEVTQTPSHQVTQMGQEVILRCVPISNHLYFYWYRQILGQKVEFLVSFYNNEISEKSEIFDDQFSVERPDGSNFTLKIRSTKLEDSAMYFCASSWAGRSPYNEQFFGPGTRLTVL.

In DNA, the CDR3 is TGCGCCAGCGCTAGGGGCAGGGGGGTGAATGAGCAGTTCTTC. Translating it yields CASARGRGVNEQFF. The rearrangement links TRBV10-2 to TRBJ2-1; tentatively, D is TRBD1 (7 bases). This CDR3 comprises 14 residues. CDR1 WSHSY and CDR2 SAAADI come from the germline V gene. Deletions cut 8 bases from V and 7 bases from J, with 18 bases between.

The CDR3 DNA sequence: TGTGCCAGCAGCGTCGGGACAGGGCCCAATGAGCAGTTCTTC. It translates to CASSVGTGPNEQFF. The chain recombines TRBV9 with TRBJ2-1; 9 bases line up with TRBD1. The CDR3 runs 14 residues. The ends lost 2 bases at V and 6 bases at J; junction bases unmatched: 3. The germline V gene has CDR1 SGDLS and CDR2 YYNGEE.